Listed below are T cell receptor beta chains from one sample, sequenced in a study of blood T cell repertoires in COVID-19. Profiling relied on immunoSEQ multiplex PCR, and the TCRdb table lists in-frame clones only, not all of them. The repertoire holds approximately 180,000 clones, with 87% as singletons. Sequences were obtained from PBMCs or T cells enriched from blood (not recorded which). These receptors all come from a human donor with acute COVID-19. The donor label of this sample is uncertain. Both conserved end residues are part of each CDR3. D genes are given only for firm matches. Size is omitted from some rows. Given values are once, few, many or a class for expanded clones.

clone_size d_call j_call v_call cdr3_nt cdr3_aa
- TRBD1 TRBJ2-2 TRBV9 TGTGCCAGCAGCGAGGGGGCAGGGAAGGAGACCGGGGAGCTGTTTTTT CASSEGAGKETGELFF
- - TRBJ1-2 TRBV7-6 TGTGCCAGCAGCTTAGCGGCAGGGTTAAGTGGCTACACCTTC CASSLAAGLSGYTF
- TRBD1 TRBJ1-3 TRBV7-3 TGTGCCAGCAGCTTAGGGACAGCCGGAAACACCATATATTTT CASSLGTAGNTIYF
- TRBD2 TRBJ2-1 TRBV12-3/TRBV12-4 TGTGCCAGCAGGCCCGACGGGGGGGGGCAGTTCTTC CASRPDGGGQFF
- - TRBJ2-2 TRBV19 TGTGCCAGTAGTATAGGAGGGGGAACTTCGAACACCGGGGAGCTGTTTTTT CASSIGGGTSNTGELFF
few TRBD1 TRBJ1-5 TRBV5-1 TGCGCCAGCAGCCCTACCGGGACAGGGGAACAGCCCCAGCATTTT CASSPTGTGEQPQHF
- TRBD1 TRBJ1-4 TRBV30 TGTGCCTGGAGTGGCACCGGGACAGGCGGTGGAAAACTGTTTTTT CAWSGTGTGGGKLFF
- - TRBJ2-5 TRBV3-1/TRBV3-2 TGTGCCAGCAGCCAGGGGCGATCGGAGACCCAGTACTTC CASSQGRSETQYF
- TRBD2 TRBJ2-1 TRBV2 TGTGCCAGTTCCACTAGCGGGGCCTACAATGAGCAGTTCTTC CASSTSGAYNEQFF
- - TRBJ2-7 TRBV2 TGTGCCAGCAGTGGGGGGGCCTACGAGCAGTACTTC CASSGGAYEQYF
- - TRBJ2-1 TRBV10-1 TGCGCCAGCAGTGAGGCCGGGGTGGACAATGAGCAGTTCTTC CASSEAGVDNEQFF
- TRBD2 TRBJ2-5 TRBV5-1 TGCGCCAGCAGCTTGAGTGTAGCGGGGGATAAAGAGACCCAGTACTTC CASSLSVAGDKETQYF
- - TRBJ1-3 TRBV3-1/TRBV3-2 TGTGCCAGCAGCCGCACGACAGCCTCTGGAAACACCATATATTTT CASSRTTASGNTIYF
- TRBD1 TRBJ1-5 TRBV19 TGTGCCAGTAGTATAGGGGACAGGGCGCTTAATCAGCCCCAGCATTTT CASSIGDRALNQPQHF
- TRBD2 TRBJ2-5 TRBV19 TGTGCCAGTAGTATAGCCGGGACTAGTTTCGGGACCCAGTACTTC CASSIAGTSFGTQYF
- TRBD1 TRBJ2-1 TRBV5-4 TGTGCCAGCAGCACGGCCTCTAAAAAAGGACAGGGTTTAAATGAGCAGTTCTTC CASSTASKKGQGLNEQFF
- - TRBJ2-1 TRBV7-2 TGTGCCAGCAGCTTAGATAAGCTGCGTCGTAACTCTGAGCAGTTCTTC CASSLDKLRRNSEQFF
- TRBD2 TRBJ2-5 TRBV6-6 TGTGCCAGCCGACTAGCGATGAAAGAGACCCAGTACTTC CASRLAMKETQYF
- - TRBJ2-7 TRBV5-4 TGTGCCAGCAGCTTGCCCGCGAGCTCCTACGAGCAGTACTTC CASSLPASSYEQYF
- TRBD1 TRBJ1-5 TRBV7-9 TGTGCCAGCAGCAAGGGGACAGAACGAAGCAATCAGCCCCAGCATTTT CASSKGTERSNQPQHF
- - TRBJ2-7 TRBV29-1 TGCAGCGTTGAAGTGGGACAAATTTCCTACGAGCAGTACTTC CSVEVGQISYEQYF
- TRBD2 TRBJ2-1 TRBV18 TGTGCCAGCTCACCACCGGCTAGCGGGAGGTACAATGAGCAGTTCTTC CASSPPASGRYNEQFF
- - TRBJ1-2 TRBV30 TGTGCCTGGAGTCAGGGAACCTATGGCTACACCTTC CAWSQGTYGYTF
- - TRBJ2-5 TRBV30 TGTGCCTGGGACCTTCATGGGGGGATACAAGAGACCCAGTACTTC CAWDLHGGIQETQYF